This is a list of T cell receptor beta chains from one sample in a study of metastatic and nonmetastatic thyroid tumors. TCRdb reanalyzed the PCR reads with MiXCR. The sample lists 65,000 or so clones; 4% to 5% were seen once. The sample was blood. Receptors originate from a female donor with papillary thyroid cancer or a benign thyroid nodule (not recorded which). Some clones in this sample may be carry-over from other donors' samples. The CDR3 runs from the conserved cysteine through the conserved F or W.

TRBV7-3,17,TRBJ2-2,CASSPSRLAGDTGELFF
TRBV6-1,15,TRBJ2-6,CASSEGFSGANVLTF
TRBV18,14,TRBJ2-7,CASSPSLDGYEQYF
TRBV5-5,16,TRBJ2-1,CASSFDYQSSYNERFF
TRBV6-1,14,TRBJ2-3,CASSSTGDADTQYF
TRBV11-2,16,TRBJ1-5,CASSLGSRGWNQPQHF
TRBV7-9,15,TRBJ1-6,CASSSAQFPNSPLHF
TRBV6-1,19,TRBJ2-2,CASSEKDRGAGGPAGELFF
TRBV30,16,TRBJ2-5,CAWSPGLAGFQETQYF
TRBV7-9,18,TRBJ2-1,CASSLKWRLAGVRNEQFF
TRBV11-2,14,TRBJ2-4,CASSRIRDIHIQYF
TRBV5-4,13,TRBJ2-7,CASSLQGAYEQYF
TRBV30,15,TRBJ1-6,CAWSGTAVRRSPLHF
TRBV24-1,14,TRBJ2-3,CATSEQRGTDTQYF
TRBV13,14,TRBJ1-1,CASSLASGPTEAFF
TRBV12-3/TRBV12-4,14,TRBJ1-1,CASSFRQSNTEAFF
TRBV6-2/TRBV6-3,14,TRBJ1-1,CASIGGWGTTEAFF
TRBV5-1,14,TRBJ1-1,CASSLLDRETEAFF
TRBV27,16,TRBJ1-5,CASSLVPGSSNQPQHF
TRBV18,12,TRBJ2-4,CASSPAGSVQYF
TRBV5-1,15,TRBJ2-2,CASSGLTGGSGELFF
TRBV6-1,15,TRBJ2-5,CASRGDRGPKETQYF
TRBV20-1,15,TRBJ2-7,CSARPPRGDSYEQYF
TRBV5-4,15,TRBJ1-3,CASSSFQGSGNTIYF
TRBV7-3,13,TRBJ2-1,CASSLTINNEQFF
TRBV28,18,TRBJ2-7,CASSLSEPWTAKTIEQYF